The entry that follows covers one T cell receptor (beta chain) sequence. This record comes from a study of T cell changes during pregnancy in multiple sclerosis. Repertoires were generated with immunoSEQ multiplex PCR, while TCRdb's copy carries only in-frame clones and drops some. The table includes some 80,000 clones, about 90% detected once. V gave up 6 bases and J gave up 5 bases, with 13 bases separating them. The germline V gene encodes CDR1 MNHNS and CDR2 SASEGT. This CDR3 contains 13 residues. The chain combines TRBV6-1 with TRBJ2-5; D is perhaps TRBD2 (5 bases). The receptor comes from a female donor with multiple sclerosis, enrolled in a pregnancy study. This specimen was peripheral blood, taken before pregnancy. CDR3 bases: TGTGCCAGCAGAAATTACCGGGGTGAGACCCAGTACTTC. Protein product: CASRNYRGETQYF.